Presented here are 16 T cell receptor beta chains from one specimen sequenced in a study of blood T cell repertoires in COVID-19. Here immunoSEQ multiplex PCR was the method, and the copy in TCRdb shows in-frame clones only, minus some. There are about 150,000 clones in the sample; approximately 80% occur only once, and 3% to 3.5% lies in the top ten. Sequenced input: peripheral blood. The receptor source for this set is a woman over 75 with acute or convalescent COVID-19.

This chain joins TRBV6-5 and TRBJ2-5; no clear D. In germline, CDR1 is MNHEY, CDR2 SVGAGI. This CDR3 has 12 amino acids. Trimming shortened V by 5 bases and J by 4 bases, and 8 bases separated the two germline ends. CDR3 amino acids: CASSQMSETQYF. CDR3 nucleotides: TGTGCCAGCAGTCAGATGTCAGAGACCCAGTACTTC.

The gene calls are TRBV5-1 and TRBJ2-2, with D perhaps matching TRBD1 (5 bases). CDR3 size: 14 residues. Trimming stripped 3 bases from V and 5 bases from J, with 11 bases between. CDR1 is SGHRS and CDR2 is YFSETQ in the germline V gene. The CDR3: CASSWAGNTGELFF. The CDR3 DNA sequence: TGCGCCAGCAGCTGGGCAGGGAATACCGGGGAGCTGTTTTTT.

This chain uses TRBV15 with TRBJ1-6; D is unclear. Germline V lookup: CDR1 LNHNV, CDR2 YYDKDF (reference sequence). The length of the CDR3 is 14 residues. V lost 0 bases and J 7 bases, leaving 7 bases between the germline ends. CDR3 region: CATSREAWNSPLHF. The CDR3 DNA is TGTGCCACCAGCAGAGAGGCATGGAATTCACCCCTCCACTTT. Complete variable domain (other parts from reference TRBV15 and TRBJ1-6): DAMVIQNPRYQVTQFGKPVTLSCSQTLNHNVMYWYQQKSSQAPKLLFHYYDKDFNNEADTPDNFQSRRPNTSFCFLDIRSPGLGDTAMYLCATSREAWNSPLHFGNGTRLTVT.

This rearrangement joins TRBV4-3 to TRBJ2-1, with TRBD1 as a possible D gene (6 bases). The CDR3 sequence is 17 residues long. V was shortened by 0 bases and J by 1 base, with 13 bases between the two germline ends. CDR1 and CDR2 (germline): LGHNA, YSLEER. For the CDR3, the DNA is TGCGCCAGCAGCCAAGATGCAGGGGCCGGATCCTACAATGAGCAGTTCTTC. This encodes CASSQDAGAGSYNEQFF.

Comment on this clone: This specimen includes other DNA sequences encoding the same CDR3. The chain joins TRBV11-2 to TRBJ2-3; no reliable D call. Germline V lookup: CDR1 SGHAT, CDR2 FQNNGV. The CDR3 length is 12 residues. Trimming removed 5 bases from V and 1 base from J, with 4 bases in between. The CDR3, as DNA: TGTGCCAGCAGCCCGGGCACAGATACGCAGTATTTT. Its translation: CASSPGTDTQYF.

This clone was found once. The rearrangement uses TRBV5-6 and TRBJ2-2; D possibly corresponds to TRBD2 (6 bases). Trimming left V 3 bases short and J 0 bases short, with 9 bases between. CDR1 SGHDT and CDR2 YYEEEE come from the germline V gene. The CDR3 is 15 residues long. The CDR3 protein is CASSWDFSNTGELFF. As DNA, the CDR3 is TGTGCCAGCAGCTGGGACTTCTCGAACACCGGGGAGCTGTTTTTT.

This clone has only one observation. This chain connects TRBV6-5 to TRBJ2-5; the match to TRBD2 covers 8 bases. The CDR3 has 12 amino acids. Germline V lookup: CDR1 MNHEY, CDR2 SVGAGI. The junction had 7 bases not matched to a gene; V was cut back by 11 bases and J by 5 bases. The CDR3 DNA sequence: TGTGCCGCCGGCGGGGGGCCTGAGACCCAGTACTTC. This codes for CAAGGGPETQYF.

This chain joins TRBV5-1 and TRBJ1-6; TRBD1 matches 7 bases. V was clipped by 1 base and J by 5 bases; unmatched bases: 0. CDR1 SGHRS and CDR2 YFSETQ come from the germline V gene. The CDR3 contains 14 residues. The CDR3 DNA reads TGCGCCAGCAGCTTGCAGGGGGATAATTCACCCCTCCACTTT. Encoded protein: CASSLQGDNSPLHF.

The V call is TRBV20-1, the J call TRBJ2-7; unclear D gene. CDR1 and CDR2 (germline): DFQATT, SNEGSKA (reference sequence). Trimming removed 3 bases from V and 2 bases from J, with 14 bases in between. This CDR3 has 14 amino acids. CDR3 loop: CSASGVGRPYEQYF. In nucleotides, the CDR3 is TGCAGTGCTAGTGGTGTGGGCCGCCCCTACGAGCAGTACTTC.

The chain carries TRBV5-1 and TRBJ2-1, with a weak D call TRBD2 (6 bases). V was shortened by 3 bases and J by 1 base, with 8 bases between the two germline ends. Germline CDR1 SGHRS, CDR2 YFSETQ. This CDR3 region has 14 residues. The CDR3 coding sequence is TGCGCCAGCAGCTGGGGGGTTTCCTACAATGAGCAGTTCTTC. Amino acids: CASSWGVSYNEQFF.

The chain combines TRBV5-1 with TRBJ1-1; 8 positions agree with TRBD1. This CDR3 contains 12 residues. Germline V gene data show CDR1 as SGHRS and CDR2 as YFSETQ. V shed 4 bases and J 11 bases; nucleotides not matched to a gene: 7. The CDR3 protein is CASSRDDRGAFF. The CDR3 bases are TGCGCCAGCAGCCGAGACGACAGGGGTGCTTTCTTT.

The chain combines TRBV6-5 with TRBJ1-2; the D gene is possibly TRBD1 (5 bases). This CDR3 has 13 amino acids. V was pared by 3 bases and J by 2 bases, with 7 bases between. Germline loops: CDR1 MNHEY, CDR2 SVGAGI. The CDR3 nucleotides read TGTGCCAGCAGTTATTCAGGGAACTATGGCTACACCTTC. The encoded protein is CASSYSGNYGYTF.

This chain's CDR3 is CASSHLDRVSGNTIYF. The CDR3 region has the DNA TGTGCCAGCAGCCACTTGGACAGGGTCTCTGGAAACACCATATATTTT. The genes are TRBV14 and TRBJ1-3; 8 nucleotides align to TRBD1. The germline V gene has CDR1 SGHDN and CDR2 FVKESK. CDR3 length equals 16 residues. V lost 3 bases to trimming and J lost 0 bases; unmatched junction nucleotides: 4. Filled out from reference TRBV14 and TRBJ1-3, the complete variable domain reads EAGVTQFPSHSVIEKGQTVTLRCDPISGHDNLYWYRRVMGKEIKFLLHFVKESKQDESGMPNNRFLAERTGGTYSTLKVQPAELEDSGVYFCASSHLDRVSGNTIYFGEGSWLTVV.

Here the CDR3 DNA reads TGCGCCAGCAGCTTGACACAGGGAACAGATACGCAGTATTTT. Translating gives CASSLTQGTDTQYF. The chain combines TRBV5-1 with TRBJ2-3; weak D call: TRBD1 (6 bases). The germline CDR1 and CDR2 sequences are SGHRS and YFSETQ. Trimming left V 1 base short and J 3 bases short, with 9 bases between. The length of the CDR3 is 14 residues. The full variable domain, its missing parts supplied by reference TRBV5-1 and TRBJ2-3, is KAGVTQTPRYLIKTRGQQVTLSCSPISGHRSVSWYQQTPGQGLQFLFEYFSETQRNKGNFPGRFSGRQFSNSRSEMNVSTLELGDSALYLCASSLTQGTDTQYFGPGTRLTVL.

This chain joins TRBV28 and TRBJ1-2; TRBD1 matches at 11 bases. The CDR3 is 16 amino acids. The germline V gene has CDR1 MDHEN and CDR2 SYDVKM. Unmatched junction bases numbered 10, after V lost 8 bases and J lost 2 bases. CDR3 bases: TGTGCCAGCCGGACAGGGGGCATCGGTACCAACTATGGCTACACCTTC. This codes for CASRTGGIGTNYGYTF.

The DNA of the CDR3 is TGCAGCGTTGTGAATAGGGGGCTTATGGACACTGAAGCTTTCTTT. Residues: CSVVNRGLMDTEAFF. This chain joins TRBV29-1 and TRBJ1-1, with 7 bases identical to TRBD1. The CDR3 is 15 residues long. V lost 4 bases to trimming and J lost 3 bases; unmatched junction nucleotides: 11. From germline, CDR1 is SQVTM and CDR2 ANQGSEA. The whole variable domain, remainder taken from reference TRBV29-1 and TRBJ1-1, is SAVISQKPSRDICQRGTSLTIQCQVDSQVTMMFWYRQQPGQSLTLIATANQGSEATYESGFVIDKFPISRPNLTFSTLTVSNMSPEDSSIYLCSVVNRGLMDTEAFFGQGTRLTVV.